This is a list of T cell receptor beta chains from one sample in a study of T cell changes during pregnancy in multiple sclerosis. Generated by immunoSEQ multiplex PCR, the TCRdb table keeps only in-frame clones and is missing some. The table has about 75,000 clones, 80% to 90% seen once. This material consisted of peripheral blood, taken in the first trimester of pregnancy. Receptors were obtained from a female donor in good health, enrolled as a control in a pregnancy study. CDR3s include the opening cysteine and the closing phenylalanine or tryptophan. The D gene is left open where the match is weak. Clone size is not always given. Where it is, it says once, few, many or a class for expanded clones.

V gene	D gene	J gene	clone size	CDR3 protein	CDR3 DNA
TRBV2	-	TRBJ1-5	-	CASSEGQTRNQPQHF	TGTGCCAGCAGTGAAGGACAGACACGCAATCAGCCCCAGCATTTT
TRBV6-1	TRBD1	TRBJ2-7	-	CASSDGTGVGWQYF	TGTGCCAGCAGTGACGGGACAGGGGTAGGGTGGCAGTACTTC
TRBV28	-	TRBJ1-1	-	CASSQAGARNTEAFF	TGTGCCAGCAGTCAAGCGGGGGCTAGAAACACTGAAGCTTTCTTT
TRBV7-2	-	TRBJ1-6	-	CASSLEGGGGDNSPLHF	TGTGCCAGCAGCTTAGAGGGTGGCGGAGGAGATAATTCACCCCTCCACTTT
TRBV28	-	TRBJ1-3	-	CASSFSVARSGNTIYF	TGTGCCAGCAGTTTTTCCGTGGCAAGATCCGGAAACACCATATATTTT
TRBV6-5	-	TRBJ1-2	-	CASSWGDYGYTF	TGTGCCAGCAGCTGGGGGGACTATGGCTACACCTTC
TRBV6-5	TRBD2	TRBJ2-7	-	CASRAAGGTYEQYF	TGTGCCAGCAGGGCAGCGGGAGGAACCTACGAGCAGTACTTC
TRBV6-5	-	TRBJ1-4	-	CASSAWGRVGEKLFF	TGTGCCAGCAGTGCCTGGGGCAGGGTCGGTGAAAAACTGTTTTTT
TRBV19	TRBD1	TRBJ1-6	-	CASSTDRNSPLHF	TGTGCCAGTAGTACGGACAGGAATTCACCCCTCCACTTT
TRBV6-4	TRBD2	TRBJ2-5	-	CASSELAGGTQYF	TGTGCCAGCTCCGAGCTAGCGGGGGGGACCCAGTACTTC
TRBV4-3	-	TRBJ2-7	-	CASSQDPASSYEQYF	TGCGCCAGCAGCCAAGATCCCGCGAGCTCCTACGAGCAGTACTTC
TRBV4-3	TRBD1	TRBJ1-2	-	CASSLVGTGTGYTF	TGCGCCAGCAGCCTGGTAGGGACAGGGACAGGCTACACCTTC
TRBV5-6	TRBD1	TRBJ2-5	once	CASSRRDRGRLVETQYF	TGTGCCAGCAGCCGCCGGGACAGGGGGCGCTTGGTAGAGACCCAGTACTTC
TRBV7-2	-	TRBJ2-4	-	CASTVTGTVTNIQYF	TGTGCCAGCACCGTCACAGGGACCGTAACGAACATTCAGTACTTC
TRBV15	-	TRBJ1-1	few	CATSRGLQGTEAFF	TGTGCCACCAGCAGAGGGTTACAGGGCACTGAAGCTTTCTTT
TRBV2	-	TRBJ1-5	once	CASSEERGLNQPQHF	TGTGCCAGCAGTGAAGAGCGGGGGCTCAATCAGCCCCAGCATTTT
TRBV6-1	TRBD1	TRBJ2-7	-	CASTPTGGIYEQYF	TGTGCCAGCACCCCGACAGGGGGTATCTACGAGCAGTACTTC
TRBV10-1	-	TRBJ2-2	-	CASSGIQGGNTGELFF	TGCGCCAGCAGTGGGATCCAGGGGGGAAACACCGGGGAGCTGTTTTTT
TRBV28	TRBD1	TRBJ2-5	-	CASSSDRGSETQYF	TGTGCCAGCAGTTCCGACAGGGGGTCAGAGACCCAGTACTTC
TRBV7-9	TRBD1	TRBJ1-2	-	CASSLRDRPNYGYTF	TGTGCCAGCAGCTTGCGGGACAGGCCGAACTATGGCTACACCTTC
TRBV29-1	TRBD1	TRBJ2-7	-	CSVAPDRAAYEQYF	TGCAGCGTTGCCCCCGACAGGGCCGCCTACGAGCAGTACTTC
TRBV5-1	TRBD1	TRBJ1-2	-	CASSTRQGNYGYTF	TGCGCCAGCAGCACTCGACAGGGGAACTATGGCTACACCTTC
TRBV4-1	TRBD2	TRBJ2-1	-	CASSQGGGGAYNEQFF	TGCGCCAGCAGCCAAGGGGGCGGGGGGGCCTACAATGAGCAGTTCTTC
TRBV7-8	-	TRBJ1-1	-	CASSLNYGGVTEAFF	TGTGCCAGCAGCTTAAATTACGGGGGGGTCACTGAAGCTTTCTTT
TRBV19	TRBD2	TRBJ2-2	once	CASRRTSHLHGELFF	TGTGCCAGTAGAAGGACTAGTCATCTTCACGGGGAGCTGTTTTTT
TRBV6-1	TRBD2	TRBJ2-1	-	CASSGTGTTTILYSNEQFF	TGTGCCAGCAGTGGAACCGGGACTACGACAATTCTCTATTCCAATGAGCAGTTCTTC
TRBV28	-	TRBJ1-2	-	CASSSSYYGYTF	TGTGCCAGCAGTTCCTCCTACTATGGCTACACCTTC
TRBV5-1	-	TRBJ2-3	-	CASSLAGNTDTQYF	TGCGCCAGCAGCTTGGCGGGGAACACAGATACGCAGTATTTT
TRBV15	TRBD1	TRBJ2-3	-	CATSTRDRDPTDTQYF	TGTGCCACCAGCACCAGAGACAGGGATCCCACAGATACGCAGTATTTT
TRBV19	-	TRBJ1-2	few	CASTLDSRGYTF	TGTGCCAGTACCCTGGACAGTAGAGGCTACACCTTC
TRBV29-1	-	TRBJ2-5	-	CSVESGRSATQETQYF	TGCAGCGTTGAAAGTGGGCGTAGCGCCACCCAAGAGACCCAGTACTTC
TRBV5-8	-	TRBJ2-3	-	CASSQGPFTDTQYF	TGTGCCAGCAGTCAGGGGCCCTTCACAGATACGCAGTATTTT
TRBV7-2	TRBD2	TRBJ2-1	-	CASSFGGREYNEQFF	TGTGCCAGCAGCTTCGGCGGGAGGGAGTACAATGAGCAGTTCTTC
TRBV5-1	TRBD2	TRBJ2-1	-	CASSPPRTSGQNEQFF	TGCGCCAGCAGCCCTCCAAGGACTAGCGGCCAAAATGAGCAGTTCTTC
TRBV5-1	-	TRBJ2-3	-	CASSWGTYRNTDTQYF	TGCGCCAGCAGCTGGGGGACTTACCGCAACACAGATACGCAGTATTTT
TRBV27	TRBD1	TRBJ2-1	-	CASSSRDSYNEQFF	TGTGCCAGCAGTTCCCGGGACAGTTACAATGAGCAGTTCTTC
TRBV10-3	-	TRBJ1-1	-	CAIRVGQNTEAFF	TGTGCCATCAGGGTAGGACAGAACACTGAAGCTTTCTTT
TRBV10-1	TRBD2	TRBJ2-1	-	CASSEGGGPVRGTYNEQFF	TGCGCCAGCAGTGAGGGGGGAGGGCCCGTTCGTGGGACCTACAATGAGCAGTTCTTC
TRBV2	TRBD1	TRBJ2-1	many	CASSPRDRGGNEQFF	TGTGCCAGCAGTCCCCGGGACAGGGGAGGGAATGAGCAGTTCTTC
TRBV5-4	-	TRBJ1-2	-	CASSSDSQSHGYTF	TGTGCCAGCAGCTCCGACAGTCAGAGCCATGGCTACACCTTC
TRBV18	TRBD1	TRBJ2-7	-	CASSPGQGQGPREQYF	TGTGCCAGCTCACCAGGTCAAGGACAGGGGCCTCGGGAGCAGTACTTC
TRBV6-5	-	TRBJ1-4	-	CASSYSPGRSEKLFF	TGTGCCAGCAGTTACTCTCCGGGGAGGAGCGAAAAACTGTTTTTT
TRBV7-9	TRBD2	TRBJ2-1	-	CASSRGGVIYNEQFF	TGTGCCAGCAGCCGCGGGGGGGTAATCTACAATGAGCAGTTCTTC
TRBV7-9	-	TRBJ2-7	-	CASSFPPGYEQYF	TGTGCCAGCAGCTTTCCCCCGGGCTACGAGCAGTACTTC
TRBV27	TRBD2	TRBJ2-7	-	CASSDRDGRGLAGGQSEQYF	TGTGCCAGCAGTGACCGGGACGGACGAGGACTAGCGGGAGGACAGTCCGAGCAGTACTTC
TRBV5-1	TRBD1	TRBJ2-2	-	CASSSGQGATGELFF	TGCGCCAGCAGCTCGGGACAGGGGGCTACCGGGGAGCTGTTTTTT
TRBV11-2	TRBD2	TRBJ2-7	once	CASSREGGVGYEQYF	TGTGCCAGCAGCCGGGAGGGGGGCGTAGGCTACGAGCAGTACTTC
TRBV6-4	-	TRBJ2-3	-	CASSDTAATSTDTQYF	TGTGCCAGCAGTGACACGGCAGCGACTAGCACAGATACGCAGTATTTT
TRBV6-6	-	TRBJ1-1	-	CASSYSMQTEAFF	TGTGCCAGCAGTTACTCGATGCAGACTGAAGCTTTCTTT
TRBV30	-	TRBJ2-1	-	CAWSGANEQFF	TGTGCCTGGAGCGGAGCAAATGAGCAGTTCTTC
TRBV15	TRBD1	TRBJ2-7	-	CATSRDRGQGSYEQYF	TGTGCCACCAGCAGAGATCGGGGACAGGGAAGCTACGAGCAGTACTTC
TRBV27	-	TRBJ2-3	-	CASSLSLPGDTQYF	TGTGCCAGCAGTTTATCCCTGCCCGGAGATACGCAGTATTTT
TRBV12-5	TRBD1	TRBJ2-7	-	CASGLGTVSYEQYF	TGTGCTAGTGGTCTCGGGACAGTCTCCTACGAGCAGTACTTC
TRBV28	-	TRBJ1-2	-	CASSYGFAYGYTF	TGTGCCAGCAGTTACGGGTTTGCCTATGGCTACACCTTC
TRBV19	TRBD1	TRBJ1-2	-	CASSRQGVYGYTF	TGTGCCAGTAGTAGACAGGGGGTCTATGGCTACACCTTC
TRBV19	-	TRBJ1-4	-	CASRTGWSPSNEKLFF	TGTGCCAGCCGCACAGGTTGGAGTCCTTCTAATGAAAAACTGTTTTTT